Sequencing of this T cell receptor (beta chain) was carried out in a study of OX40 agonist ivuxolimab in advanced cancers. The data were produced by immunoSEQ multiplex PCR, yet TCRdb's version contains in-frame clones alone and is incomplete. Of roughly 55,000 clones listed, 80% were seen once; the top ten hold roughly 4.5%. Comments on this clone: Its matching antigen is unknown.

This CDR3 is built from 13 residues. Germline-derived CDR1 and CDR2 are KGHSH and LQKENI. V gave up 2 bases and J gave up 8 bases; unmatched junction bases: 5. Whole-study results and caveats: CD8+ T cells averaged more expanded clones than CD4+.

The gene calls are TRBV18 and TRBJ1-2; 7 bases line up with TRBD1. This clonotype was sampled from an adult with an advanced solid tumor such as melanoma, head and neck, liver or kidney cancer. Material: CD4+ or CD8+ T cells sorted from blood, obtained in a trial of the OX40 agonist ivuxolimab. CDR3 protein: CASSPRGGEGYTF. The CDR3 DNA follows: TGTGCCAGCTCACCAAGAGGGGGCGAAGGCTACACCTTC.